Given below is one T cell receptor (beta chain) in context. This specimen comes from a study of blood T cell repertoires in COVID-19. Study overall: Some COVID-19 samples were acute and others convalescent; all came from the United States, Italy and Spain. T cells, B-cell-depleted T cells, or PBMCs provided the cDNA or gDNA that served as material.

Original handling: Estimation of nucleated cell counts relied on the amplification of reference gene primers. Profiling relied on immunoSEQ multiplex PCR, and the TCRdb table lists in-frame clones only, not all of them. V and J calls and clone size are given by that table; D and trimming were obtained from the DNA. This sample has a few hundred thousand clones, with about 88% found just once. This TCR was recovered from a woman aged 55-69 years with acute or convalescent COVID-19. The sequencing sample was made of peripheral blood.

The CDR3: CASSEVGTGGETQYF. In nucleotides, the CDR3 is TGTGCCAGCAGTGAAGTTGGGACAGGAGGGGAGACCCAGTACTTC. The V and J genes are TRBV6-1 and TRBJ2-5; 8 bases agree with TRBD1. The CDR3 runs 15 residues. Germline V gives CDR1 MNHNS, CDR2 SASEGT. V lost 1 base and J lost 5; bases outside the gene matches: 6.